The rows below give T cell receptor beta chains drawn from one sample of a study of T cells after yellow fever vaccination. TCRdb ran MiXCR on the 5' RACE reads and lists one entry per CDR3 protein. In the table there are 400,000 to 650,000 distinct CDR3 sequences, around a fifth of which are singletons. The sample was PBMCs, taken approximately 22 days after the first yellow fever vaccination. Receptors were obtained from a man younger than 35 who received the YFV17D yellow fever vaccine. CDR3s include the opening cysteine and the closing phenylalanine or tryptophan. A D gene is named only where the DNA matches it firmly. For some rows the clone size is stated as once, few or many, or as a class when expanded; others skip it.

17,TRBJ1-3,TRBV4-3,few,-,TGCGCCAGCAGCCAAGACGGGACACTCAGCTCTGGAAACACCATATATTTT,CASSQDGTLSSGNTIYF
12,TRBJ2-1,TRBV29-1,-,-,TGCAGCACAGGAGAACCTAGCAATGAGCAGTTCTTC,CSTGEPSNEQFF
13,TRBJ2-3,TRBV12-3/TRBV12-4,many,TRBD2,TGTGCCAGCAGTTTACTAGCGGGAGATACGCAGTATTTT,CASSLLAGDTQYF
13,TRBJ1-2,TRBV20-1,few,-,TGCAGTGCTAGTGCAGGCTCCGGCTATGTCTACACCTTC,CSASAGSGYVYTF
13,TRBJ2-7,TRBV18,few,-,TGTGCCAGCTCACCAGGGGGGAGAAACGAGCAGTACTTC,CASSPGGRNEQYF
14,TRBJ2-2,TRBV5-4,-,-,TGTGCCAGCAGCTGGGGACTGACCACCGGGGAGCTGTTTTTT,CASSWGLTTGELFF
12,TRBJ1-1,TRBV5-6,-,-,TGTGCCAGCAGCGGTGGCTTTCGTGTAGCTTTCTTT,CASSGGFRVAFF
14,TRBJ1-5,TRBV10-3,many,TRBD1,TGTGCCATCAGTGAATCCGGGACAGATCAGCCCCAGCATTTT,CAISESGTDQPQHF
12,TRBJ1-1,TRBV12-5,few,-,TGTGCTAGTGGTTCGGCTGGCGCTGAAGCTTTCTTT,CASGSAGAEAFF
13,TRBJ2-5,TRBV5-1,many,TRBD1,TGCGCCAGCAGCTTGGGACAGGGGGAGACCCAGTACTTC,CASSLGQGETQYF
13,TRBJ1-5,TRBV12-3/TRBV12-4,few,-,TGTGCCAGCAGTTTACAATCGGATCAGCCCCAGCATTTT,CASSLQSDQPQHF
13,TRBJ1-5,TRBV4-2,-,-,TGTGCCAGCAGCCAGCATTACAGGCAGCCCCAGCATTTT,CASSQHYRQPQHF
15,TRBJ2-3,TRBV7-2,-,-,TGTGCCAGCAGCACTCGGGGGGCACGCACAGATACGCAGTATTTT,CASSTRGARTDTQYF
12,TRBJ2-7,TRBV6-4,-,-,TGTGCCAGCAGTGACTCGAACTACGAGCAGTACTTC,CASSDSNYEQYF
15,TRBJ1-1,TRBV7-2,-,TRBD1,TGTGCCAGCAGCGGCCGACAGGGGGAGAACACTGAAGCTTTCTTT,CASSGRQGENTEAFF
15,TRBJ1-1,TRBV4-2,-,-,TGTGCCAGCAGCCAAGTGGACAGCATGAACACTGAAGCTTTCTTT,CASSQVDSMNTEAFF
14,TRBJ2-3,TRBV4-3,-,-,TGCGCCAGCAGCCAAGGGGGGCGCACAGATACGCAGTATTTT,CASSQGGRTDTQYF
16,TRBJ2-1,TRBV19,few,TRBD2,TGTGCCAGTACCGAGGGGCGATGGGGGGGTTCCAATGAGCAGTTCTTC,CASTEGRWGGSNEQFF
18,TRBJ2-6,TRBV3-1,-,-,TGTGCCAGCAGCCGCGGGACAGAATACCTCTCTGGGGCCAACGTCCTGACTTTC,CASSRGTEYLSGANVLTF
15,TRBJ1-3,TRBV28,-,-,TGTGCCAGCAGACGACGGACCCACTCTGGAAACACCATATATTTT,CASRRRTHSGNTIYF
18,TRBJ2-5,TRBV5-1,-,TRBD2,TGCGCCAGCAGCTTGGCTGTAGCGGGGGCCCGGGGCGAAGAGACCCAGTACTTC,CASSLAVAGARGEETQYF
14,TRBJ2-3,TRBV20-1,-,-,TGCAGTGCGTCAGCAACTCAGTCCACAGATACGCAGTATTTT,CSASATQSTDTQYF
13,TRBJ1-1,TRBV9,-,-,TGTGCCAGCAGCCAAATCCCGAACACTGAAGCTTTCTTT,CASSQIPNTEAFF
15,TRBJ2-4,TRBV6-5,-,-,TGTGCCAGCAGTTTCCGGGCCGGTGGGGGAAACATTCAGTACTTC,CASSFRAGGGNIQYF
15,TRBJ2-1,TRBV29-1,few,-,TGCAGCGTTGAAGACGGGCGTGGCTCCTACAATGAGCAGTTCTTC,CSVEDGRGSYNEQFF
13,TRBJ1-1,TRBV3-1,-,-,TGTGCCAGCAGCCAAGGCACGCGCACTGAAGCTTTCTTT,CASSQGTRTEAFF
14,TRBJ2-1,TRBV12-3/TRBV12-4,-,-,TGTGCCAGCACCCTAGGGGTAGCACAGAATGAGCAGTTCTTC,CASTLGVAQNEQFF
15,TRBJ1-2,TRBV4-1,many,TRBD1,TGCGCCAGCAGCCAAGATTTCAGGACAGGGGGAGGCTACACCTTC,CASSQDFRTGGGYTF
17,TRBJ2-2,TRBV5-1,-,TRBD1,TGCGCCAGCAGCTCGGCCACAGGGGCTCTTACCACCGGGGAGCTGTTTTTT,CASSSATGALTTGELFF
14,TRBJ2-3,TRBV9,once,-,TGTGCCAGCAGCGTCTCATCTGAGGGGGATACGCAGTATTTT,CASSVSSEGDTQYF
16,TRBJ2-2,TRBV10-3,few,TRBD2,TGTGCCTCCCGGGCTCTGGCGGGGGGCGGGACCGGGGAGCTGTTTTTT,CASRALAGGGTGELFF